These 8 T cell receptor beta chains share one sample of origin, sequenced in a study of long-term antiretroviral therapy in people with HIV. The libraries were made with immunoSEQ v3.0 at survey level. Sequenced by immunoSEQ multiplex PCR; TCRdb stores in-frame clones only, minus some. The table lists 20,000 to 25,000 clones, around 76% of them singletons. Sequenced material: unsorted PBMCs, taken around 1.7 years before starting antiretroviral therapy. These receptors were collected from a woman aged 40 to 55 with HIV.

The CDR3 DNA reads TGTGCCAGCAGTGGGGGCGGCACAGATACGCAGTATTTT. Its translation: CASSGGGTDTQYF. The chain links TRBV2 to TRBJ2-3; TRBD1 might be the D (5 bases). Germline loops: CDR1 SNHLY, CDR2 FYNNEI. Trimming took off 4 bases at V and 1 base at J, with 6 bases between the two ends. This CDR3 spans 13 amino acids. Supplemented by reference TRBV2 and TRBJ2-3, the full variable domain reads EPEVTQTPSHQVTQMGQEVILRCVPISNHLYFYWYRQILGQKVEFLVSFYNNEISEKSEIFDDQFSVERPDGSNFTLKIRSTKLEDSAMYFCASSGGGTDTQYFGPGTRLTVL.

V is TRBV2 and J is TRBJ1-2; 9 positions agree with TRBD1. Germline values: CDR1 SNHLY, CDR2 FYNNEI. Trimming at V came to 6 bases and at J to 7 bases, leaving 6 bases not matched to a gene. The CDR3 length is 13 residues. The CDR3 bases are TGTGCCAGCAGCCCAAGGGACAGGGCTGGCTACACCTTC. Residues: CASSPRDRAGYTF.

This chain links TRBV7-2 with TRBJ2-2; no clear D gene. V lost 1 base and J 5 bases, leaving 8 bases between the germline ends. Germline lookup yields CDR1 SGHTA and CDR2 FQGNSA. This CDR3 region has 14 residues. The CDR3 loop is CASSLDGRTGELFF. CDR3 DNA: TGTGCCAGCAGCTTAGACGGGCGGACCGGGGAGCTGTTTTTT.

The J gene is TRBJ2-7, the V gene TRBV5-6; D is possibly TRBD1 or TRBD2 (5 bases each). The CDR3 consists of 16 residues. The V and J ends lost 3 bases and 2 bases respectively, with 18 bases between them. Per germline, CDR1 SGHDT and CDR2 YYEEEE. The CDR3 DNA reads as TGTGCCAGCAGCTCCATCTCCGGGACCCAAGCCTACGAGCAGTACTTC. It yields the protein CASSSISGTQAYEQYF.

The chain joins TRBV6-1 to TRBJ2-4; possible D gene TRBD1, 5 bases. Per germline, CDR1 MNHNS and CDR2 SASEGT. The CDR3 totals 14 residues. The V end was cut by 6 bases, the J end by 6 bases, with 15 bases between. The CDR3 sequence: CASRPTSRVNIQYF. For the CDR3, the DNA is TGTGCCAGCAGACCAACCAGCAGGGTAAACATTCAGTACTTC.

V and J are TRBV30 and TRBJ1-1; D remains ambiguous. The CDR3 is made up of 15 amino acids. V dropped 2 bases and J dropped 6 bases, with 19 bases sitting between them. Germline-derived CDR1 and CDR2 are GTSNPN and SVGIG (reference sequence). The CDR3 sequence is CAWSPISLGRAEAFF. DNA of the CDR3: TGTGCCTGGAGTCCCATCAGTTTGGGAAGGGCTGAAGCTTTCTTT.

V usage is TRBV4-1 and J usage is TRBJ2-1; D is undetermined. The V and J ends lost 4 bases and 4 bases respectively, with 17 bases between them. From germline, CDR1 is MGHRA and CDR2 YSYEKL. CDR3 length: 16 residues. For the CDR3, the DNA is TGCGCCAGCAGCCGAGAGGCGGCAGTAGGATACAATGAGCAGTTCTTC. It codes for CASSREAAVGYNEQFF.

The rearrangement uses TRBV7-9 and TRBJ1-5; D may be TRBD1 (5 bases). The CDR3 runs 15 residues. The V end lost 4 bases, the J end lost 6 bases, and 16 bases lay between the germline ends. Germline values: CDR1 SEHNR, CDR2 FQNEAQ (reference sequence). The CDR3 DNA sequence: TGTGCCAGCAGCTCCGGCGCGGCAGGGCTTCAGCCCCAGCATTTT. It specifies CASSSGAAGLQPQHF.